The present T cell receptor beta chain was sequenced within a study of CDR3 diversity in severe acne. The CDR3 spans 17 residues. In TCRdb, the PCR reads were re-called with MiXCR into one record per CDR3 protein. The sample shows roughly 100,000 distinct CDR3 sequences, 51% of them seen only once. The sequence was obtained from a male donor with acne. The sequenced material came from blood. This chain connects TRBV12-3 or TRBV12-4 to TRBJ1-2; a possible D gene is TRBD1 (5 bases). CDR3 nucleotides: TGTGTCGCCGCAAGATTTGGAGGAGGGGATGGTTACTATGGCTACACCTTC. It is translated as CVAARFGGGDGYYGYTF.